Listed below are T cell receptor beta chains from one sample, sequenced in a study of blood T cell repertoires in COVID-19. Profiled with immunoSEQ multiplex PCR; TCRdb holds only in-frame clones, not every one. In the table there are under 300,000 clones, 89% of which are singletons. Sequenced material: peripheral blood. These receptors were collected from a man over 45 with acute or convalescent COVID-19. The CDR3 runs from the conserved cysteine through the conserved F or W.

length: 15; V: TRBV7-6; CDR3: CASSLTTGTNEKLFF
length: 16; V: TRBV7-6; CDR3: CASSPPGTPGAYEQYF
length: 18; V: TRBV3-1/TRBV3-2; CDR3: CASSQGIPGGSDTGELFF
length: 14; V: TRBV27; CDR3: CASSKQGAGDTQYF
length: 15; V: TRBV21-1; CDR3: CASSEQGNTNEKLFF
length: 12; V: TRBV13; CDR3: CASSLSDYGYTF
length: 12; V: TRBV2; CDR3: CASRRLNYGYTF
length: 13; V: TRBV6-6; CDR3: CASSYQSNQPQHF
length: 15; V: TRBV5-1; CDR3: CASSPPVGGPDTQYF
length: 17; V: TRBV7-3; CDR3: CASSRSREGTNTGELFF
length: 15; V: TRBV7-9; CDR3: CASSLAGGGRTEAFF
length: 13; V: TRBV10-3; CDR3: CAISEGGAYGYTF
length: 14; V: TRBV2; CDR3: CASSAYSGGKTQYF
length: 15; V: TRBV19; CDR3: CASSIDRGRGYEQYF
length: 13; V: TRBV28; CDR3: CASTFTNTGELFF
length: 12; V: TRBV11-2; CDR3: CASSLDFFAIYF
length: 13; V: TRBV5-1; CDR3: CASSLRQNTEAFF
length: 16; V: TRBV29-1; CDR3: CSVEDMSDRVSDTQYF
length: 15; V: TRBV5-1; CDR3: CASSFDSRSTDTQYF
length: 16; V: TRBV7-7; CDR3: CASSLGSGQPTDTQYF
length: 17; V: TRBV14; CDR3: CASSPLGADRGRGKLFF
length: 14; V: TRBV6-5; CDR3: CASSMDYSTGELFF
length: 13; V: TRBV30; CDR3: CAWDLQGALSYTF
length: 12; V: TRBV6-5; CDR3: CASSHQYYEQYF
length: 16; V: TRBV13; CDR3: CASSLAGGGLPYEQYF
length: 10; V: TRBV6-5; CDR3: CASLYYEQYF